These 17 T cell receptor beta chains originate from one sample sequenced in a study of blood T cell repertoires in COVID-19. Repertoires were generated with immunoSEQ multiplex PCR, while TCRdb's copy carries only in-frame clones and drops some. The data hold around 140,000 clones, with about 86% observed a single time. Sequenced: peripheral blood. The receptors shown here come from a woman between 55 and 75 years old with acute or convalescent COVID-19.

The V gene is TRBV5-1, the J gene TRBJ2-2; TRBD2 aligns across 7 bases. The germline V gene has CDR1 SGHRS and CDR2 YFSETQ. The V gene end was trimmed by 4 bases and the J gene end by 2 bases; junction bases not matched to a gene: 8. The CDR3 consists of 16 residues. In DNA, the CDR3 is TGCGCCAGCAGCATCGGGGGGATGGGAAACACCGGGGAGCTGTTTTTT. This encodes CASSIGGMGNTGELFF.

About this clone itself: Other DNA sequences in the same sample also yield this CDR3. V usage is TRBV30 and J usage is TRBJ1-2; 10 bases map to TRBD1. The V segment lost 0 bases and the J segment 8 bases; nucleotides outside the gene matches: 6. Germline assignment: CDR1 GTSNPN and CDR2 SVGIG (reference sequence). This CDR3 has 14 residues. CDR3 in amino acids: CAWSVLGQGSGYTF. The CDR3 DNA reads TGTGCCTGGAGTGTTTTGGGACAGGGGTCCGGCTACACCTTC.

The chain carries TRBV28 and TRBJ2-7; the D gene is possibly TRBD1 (6 bases). CDR3 length: 14 residues. With 6 bases removed from V and 7 bases from J, the gap between germline ends came to 19 bases. Per germline, CDR1 MDHEN and CDR2 SYDVKM. Here the CDR3 DNA reads TGTGCCAGCAGCCGGGGACAACCTCCGGGGGAGCAGTACTTC. Translating it yields CASSRGQPPGEQYF.

The CDR3 loop is CASSFQGANTEAFF. DNA of the CDR3: TGTGCCAGCAGCTTTCAGGGGGCTAACACTGAAGCTTTCTTT. This chain links TRBV11-2 with TRBJ1-1; 8 bases agree with TRBD1. The ends lost 3 bases at V and 2 bases at J; junction bases unmatched: 2. CDR1 and CDR2 (germline): SGHAT, FQNNGV. The CDR3 covers 14 residues.

The chain recombines TRBV18 with TRBJ2-4, with D possibly being TRBD1 (5 bases). The CDR3 has 16 amino acids. V lost 3 bases to trimming and J lost 0 bases, with 12 bases between them. Germline CDR1 reads KGHSH; CDR2 reads LQKENI. The CDR3 sequence is CASSPRAGLAKNIQYF. In DNA form, the CDR3 reads TGTGCCAGCTCACCTCGGGCAGGGTTAGCCAAAAACATTCAGTACTTC.

This sequence joins TRBV13 and TRBJ1-4, with 9 bases identical to TRBD1. V dropped 5 bases and J dropped 6; count of bases not matched to a gene: 4. Per germline, CDR1 PRHDT and CDR2 FYEKMQ (reference sequence). CDR3 size: 14 residues. In nucleotides, the CDR3 is TGTGCCAGCAGCCCGGGACAGGGCTATGAAAAACTGTTTTTT. It is translated as CASSPGQGYEKLFF.

V gene TRBV29-1 combines with J gene TRBJ2-3; a weak D match, TRBD1 (5 bases). CDR3 length equals 14 residues. Trimming cost V 0 bases and J 2 bases, with 9 bases left between them. Germline V gene lookup returns CDR1 SQVTM and CDR2 ANQGSEA. CDR3 DNA sequence: TGCAGCGTTGAAGACAGGGTCCCCACAGATACGCAGTATTTT. Translated: CSVEDRVPTDTQYF.

This chain connects TRBV27 to TRBJ2-7; possibly TRBD1 for D (7 bases). CDR3 size: 15 residues. V was clipped by 7 bases and J by 0 bases, with 16 bases between them. Germline lookup yields CDR1 MNHEY and CDR2 SMNVEV (reference sequence). CDR3 bases: TGTGCCAGCACCAAAGGAGGGGGCTTCTCCTACGAGCAGTACTTC. Translation: CASTKGGGFSYEQYF.

This CDR3 is CASGQGRADTQYF. CDR3 DNA: TGTGCCAGTGGACAGGGCAGAGCAGATACGCAGTATTTT. V is TRBV27 and J is TRBJ2-3; 8 bases match TRBD1. The CDR3 sequence is 13 residues long. CDR1 MNHEY and CDR2 SMNVEV come from the germline V gene (reference sequence). The junction had 6 bases not matched to a gene; V was cut back by 9 bases and J by 4 bases.

The chain recombines TRBV30 with TRBJ1-2; tentatively, D is TRBD1 (6 bases). The V end lost 1 base, the J end lost 5 bases, and 11 bases lay between the germline ends. The CDR3 spans 13 residues. Germline assignment: CDR1 GTSNPN and CDR2 SVGIG (reference sequence). DNA of the CDR3: TGTGCCTGGAGTGACAGGGCCCGGTATGGCTACACCTTC. This translates into CAWSDRARYGYTF.

The sample holds a few counts of this clone. The chain carries TRBV5-4 and TRBJ2-2; TRBD1 agrees at 9 bases. This CDR3 comprises 14 residues. V gave up 4 bases and J gave up 6 bases; unmatched junction bases: 4. Germline V gives CDR1 SGHNT, CDR2 YYREEE (reference sequence). The CDR3 loop is CASSRGQGAGELFF. The CDR3 nucleotides are TGTGCCAGCAGCAGGGGACAGGGAGCCGGGGAGCTGTTTTTT.

This clone was seen a handful of times. The gene calls are TRBV4-2 and TRBJ2-1; 9 bases fit TRBD2. This CDR3 has 16 amino acids. Trimming at V came to 3 bases and at J to 7 bases, leaving 10 bases not matched to a gene. The V gene's germline CDR1 is LGHNA and CDR2 YNFKEQ. The CDR3 reads CASSQPPTSGWNEQFF. DNA of the CDR3: TGTGCCAGCAGCCAGCCCCCGACTAGCGGTTGGAATGAGCAGTTCTTC.

The V call is TRBV19, the J call TRBJ2-3; 7 nucleotides agree with TRBD2. CDR1 LNHDA and CDR2 SQIVND come from the germline V gene (reference sequence). V was pared by 0 bases and J by 1 base, with 4 bases of the junction left unmatched. The CDR3 consists of 16 residues. The CDR3 reads CASSIDRGGRTDTQYF. The CDR3 DNA sequence: TGTGCCAGTAGTATAGATCGCGGGGGACGCACAGATACGCAGTATTTT.

V is TRBV28 and J is TRBJ1-1, with D maybe TRBD1 (5 bases). V lost 4 bases and J 4 bases, leaving 16 bases between the germline ends. Germline CDR1 reads MDHEN; CDR2 reads SYDVKM. The CDR3 runs 15 residues. The CDR3 region is CASSSSWGWSTEAFF. In DNA, the CDR3 is TGTGCCAGCAGTTCCTCGTGGGGCTGGTCCACTGAAGCTTTCTTT.

This sequence joins TRBV7-3 and TRBJ1-5; D unresolved. Trimming left V 11 bases short and J 7 bases short, with 12 bases between. There are 11 residues in the CDR3. Germline CDR1 SGHTA, CDR2 FQGTGA. The CDR3 loop reads CAVRRGQPQHF. The CDR3 nucleotides are TGTGCCGTACGCCGGGGACAGCCCCAGCATTTT.

V and J are TRBV13 and TRBJ2-1; D may be TRBD2 (7 bases). Per the germline V gene, CDR1 is PRHDT and CDR2 is FYEKMQ (reference sequence). Trimming left V 5 bases short and J 4 bases short, with 21 bases between. The CDR3 contains 17 residues. DNA for the CDR3: TGTGCCAGCAGCCCACCCCGGGGGGCCGCCAAATACAATGAGCAGTTCTTC. Its translation is CASSPPRGAAKYNEQFF.

This rearrangement joins TRBV19 to TRBJ1-1; no definite D call. The germline V and J ends were trimmed by 3 bases and 2 bases, with 16 bases remaining between them. Looked up from germline, CDR1 is LNHDA and CDR2 is SQIVND (reference sequence). The CDR3 length is 16 residues. This chain's CDR3 is CASSIRDFSFNTEAFF. The CDR3 DNA reads as TGTGCCAGTAGTATCCGCGACTTCTCTTTTAACACTGAAGCTTTCTTT.